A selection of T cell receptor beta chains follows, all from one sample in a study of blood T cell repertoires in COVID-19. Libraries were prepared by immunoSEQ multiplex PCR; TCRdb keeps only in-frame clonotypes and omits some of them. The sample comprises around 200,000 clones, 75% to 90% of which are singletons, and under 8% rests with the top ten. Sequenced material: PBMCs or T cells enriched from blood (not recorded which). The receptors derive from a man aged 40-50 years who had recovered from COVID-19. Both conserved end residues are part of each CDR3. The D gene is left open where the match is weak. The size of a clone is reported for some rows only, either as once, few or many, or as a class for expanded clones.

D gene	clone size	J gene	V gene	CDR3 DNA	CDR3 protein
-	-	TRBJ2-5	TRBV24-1	TGTGCCACCAGTGATTTACTGGGGCGAGGATTGGAGACCCAGTACTTC	CATSDLLGRGLETQYF
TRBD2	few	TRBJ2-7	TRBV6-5	TGTGCCAGCAGTTCCCCCGGGACTAGCGGTACTTACGAGCAGTACTTC	CASSSPGTSGTYEQYF
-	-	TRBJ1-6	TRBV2	TGTGCCAGCAGTGACAACAGGCTATCACCGGCCTGGAGCTCCTATAATTCACCCCTCCACTTT	CASSDNRLSPAWSSYNSPLHF
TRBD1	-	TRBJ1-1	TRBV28	TGTGCCAGCAGTAAGACAGGGTATGGAGCTTTCTTT	CASSKTGYGAFF
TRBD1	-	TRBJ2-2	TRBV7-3	TGTGCCAGCAGCTCTTCAGGGGGGAACACCGGGGAGCTGTTTTTT	CASSSSGGNTGELFF
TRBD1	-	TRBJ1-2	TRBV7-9	TGTGCCAGCAGCTCCTTGACAGGGTATCTAGCTGGCTACACCTTC	CASSSLTGYLAGYTF
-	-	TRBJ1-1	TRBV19	TGTGCCAGTAGGTACGGAGTTTGGAACACTGAAGCTTTCTTT	CASRYGVWNTEAFF
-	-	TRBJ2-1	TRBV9	TGTGCCAGCAGCCCCCGAGCCTACAATGAGCAGTTCTTC	CASSPRAYNEQFF
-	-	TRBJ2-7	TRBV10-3	TGTGCCATCAGACGGAGGGACGAGCAGTACTTC	CAIRRRDEQYF
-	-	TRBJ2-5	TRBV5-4	TGTGCCAGCAGCTTGGAAGGGGGTGCGGGGGTCCAGTACTTC	CASSLEGGAGVQYF
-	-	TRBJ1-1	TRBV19	TGTGCCACCCGTCGGGGCACTGAAGCTTTCTTT	CATRRGTEAFF
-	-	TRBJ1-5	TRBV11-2	TGTGCCAGCAGCCCGGACAGCTATAGCAATCAGCCCCAGCATTTT	CASSPDSYSNQPQHF
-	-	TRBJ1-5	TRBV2	TGTGCCAGCAGTTATTACGGAGATAGCAATCAGCCCCAGCATTTT	CASSYYGDSNQPQHF
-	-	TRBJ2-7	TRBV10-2	TGCGCCAGCAGTGACGGCTACGAGCAGTACTTC	CASSDGYEQYF
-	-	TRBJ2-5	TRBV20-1	TGCAGTGCTCACATCCAAGAGACCCAGTACTTC	CSAHIQETQYF
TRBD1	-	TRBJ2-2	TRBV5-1	TGCGCCAGCAGCTTGGGGGACAGATACACCGGGGAGCTGTTTTTT	CASSLGDRYTGELFF
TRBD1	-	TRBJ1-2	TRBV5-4	TGTGCCAGCAGCCCCCAGGACAGGGGTGGCTACACCTTC	CASSPQDRGGYTF
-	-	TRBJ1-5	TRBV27	TGTGCCAGCAGTTTTTCGCCTAGGCAGCCCCAGCATTTT	CASSFSPRQPQHF
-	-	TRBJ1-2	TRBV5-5	TGTGCCAGCACGCAGGACAGCCCTGTTAACTATGGCTACACCTTC	CASTQDSPVNYGYTF
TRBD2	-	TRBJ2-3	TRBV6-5	TGTGCCAGCAGCCAACTAGCGGGAAGGGCAGATACGCAGTATTTT	CASSQLAGRADTQYF
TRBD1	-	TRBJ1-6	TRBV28	TGTGCCAGCAGTTTTCTAGGGGGACAGTCACCCCTCCACTTT	CASSFLGGQSPLHF
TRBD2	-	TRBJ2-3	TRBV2	TGTGCCAGCAGTTATATGCGGGGGGCTAGCACAGATACGCAGTATTTT	CASSYMRGASTDTQYF
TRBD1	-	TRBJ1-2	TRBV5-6	TGTGCCAGCAGCTTTGGGACAGGGGCATACACCTTC	CASSFGTGAYTF
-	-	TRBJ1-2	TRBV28	TGTGCCACTAGCCTGGCCTATGGCTACACCTTC	CATSLAYGYTF
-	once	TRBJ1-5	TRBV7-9	TGTGCCAGCAGCTTGGCAGGGGATAGCAATCAGCCCCAGCATTTT	CASSLAGDSNQPQHF
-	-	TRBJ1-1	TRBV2	TGTGCCACCGGACAGATTATGAACACTGAAGCTTTCTTT	CATGQIMNTEAFF
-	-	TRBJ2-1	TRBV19	TGTGCCAGTAGTAAATTCGACAACGACAATGAGCAGTTCTTC	CASSKFDNDNEQFF
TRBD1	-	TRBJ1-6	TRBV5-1	TGCGCCAGCAGCCGATCCGGACAGGGTCTCTCGTCACCCCTCCACTTT	CASSRSGQGLSSPLHF
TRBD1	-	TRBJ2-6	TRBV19	TGTGCCAGTAGTCTAGGGACAGGGGGCGTATCTGGGGCCAACGTCCTGACTTTC	CASSLGTGGVSGANVLTF
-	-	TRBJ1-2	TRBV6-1	TGTGCCAGCAGTGAAGCCCGACTTACTGGCTACACCTTC	CASSEARLTGYTF
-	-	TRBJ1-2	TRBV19	TGTGCCAGTACCTACAGGGCAGGGGAAGGAGGTGGCTACACCTTC	CASTYRAGEGGGYTF
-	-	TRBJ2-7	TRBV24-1	TGTGCCACCAGTGAACCCTACCAGGGCGAGCAGTACTTC	CATSEPYQGEQYF
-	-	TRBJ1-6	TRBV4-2	TGTGCCAGCAGCCAAGATCCGAACGGTAATAATTCACCCCTCCACTTT	CASSQDPNGNNSPLHF
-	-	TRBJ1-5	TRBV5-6	TGTGCCAGCAGCTTGGGACAGTTAAATCAGCCCCAGCATTTT	CASSLGQLNQPQHF
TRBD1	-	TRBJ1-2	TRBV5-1	TGCGCCAGCAGCTTCCGGGACAGGGGGGACGGCTACACCTTC	CASSFRDRGDGYTF
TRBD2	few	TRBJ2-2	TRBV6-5	TGTGCCAGCAGATCTAGCGGCCACACCGGGGAGCTGTTTTTT	CASRSSGHTGELFF
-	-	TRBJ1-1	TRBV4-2	TGTGCCAGCAGCCAGCAGACAGGTTGGAACACTGAAGCTTTCTTT	CASSQQTGWNTEAFF
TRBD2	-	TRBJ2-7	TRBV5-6	TGTGCCAGCAGCTTGGTGGCTAGCGGCGCTCGAAGGTACGAGCAGTACTTC	CASSLVASGARRYEQYF
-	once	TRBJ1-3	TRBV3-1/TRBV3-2	TGTGCCAGCAGCCAACCAGGATGCTCTGGAAACACCATATATTTT	CASSQPGCSGNTIYF
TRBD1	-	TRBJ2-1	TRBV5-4	TGTGCCAGCAGCTTGAGACAGGGTCCGAACAATGAGCAGTTCTTC	CASSLRQGPNNEQFF
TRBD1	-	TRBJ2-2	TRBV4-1	TGCGCCAGCAGCCAAGCCACAGGGGGAGACACCGGGGAGCTGTTTTTT	CASSQATGGDTGELFF
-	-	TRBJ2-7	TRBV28	TGTGCCAGCAGTTTATCGACCACAGGGCGCAACGAGCAGTACTTC	CASSLSTTGRNEQYF
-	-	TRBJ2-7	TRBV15	TGTGCCACCAGCAGACCCCGAGGACTCGGATACGAGCAGTACTTC	CATSRPRGLGYEQYF
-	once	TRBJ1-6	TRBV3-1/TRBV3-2	TGTGCCAGCAGCCTACAGATCTATAATTCACCCCTCCACTTT	CASSLQIYNSPLHF
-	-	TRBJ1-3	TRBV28	TGTGCCAGCAGAAACCCCGGGGGAAACACCATATATTTT	CASRNPGGNTIYF
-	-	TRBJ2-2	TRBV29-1	TGCAGCGTAAGACAGGCCGACGGGGAGCTGTTTTTT	CSVRQADGELFF
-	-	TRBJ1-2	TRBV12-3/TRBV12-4	TGTGCCAGCAGACCCGAGGGAGGCGGGGGCTACACCTTC	CASRPEGGGGYTF
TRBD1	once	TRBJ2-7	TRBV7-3	TGTGCCAGCAGCTTAACGGGAGGACAGGGAAGCTCCTACGAGCAGTACTTC	CASSLTGGQGSSYEQYF